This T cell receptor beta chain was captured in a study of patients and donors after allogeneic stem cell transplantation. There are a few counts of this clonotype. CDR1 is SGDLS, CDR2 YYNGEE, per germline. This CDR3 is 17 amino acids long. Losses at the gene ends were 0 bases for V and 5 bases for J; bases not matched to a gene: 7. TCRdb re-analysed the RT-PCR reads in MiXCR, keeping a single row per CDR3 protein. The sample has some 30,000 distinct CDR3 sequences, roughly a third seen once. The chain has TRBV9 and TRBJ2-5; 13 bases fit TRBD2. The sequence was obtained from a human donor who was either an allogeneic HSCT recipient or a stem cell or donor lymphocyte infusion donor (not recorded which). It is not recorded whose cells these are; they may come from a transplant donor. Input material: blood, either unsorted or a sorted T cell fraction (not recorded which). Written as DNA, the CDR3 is TGTGCCAGCAGCGTAGCAACTAGCGGGAGGGCCGGTGAGACCCAGTACTTC. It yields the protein CASSVATSGRAGETQYF.